A selection of T cell receptor beta chains follows, all from one sample in a study of OX40 agonist ivuxolimab in advanced cancers. Clones were sequenced by immunoSEQ multiplex PCR, and TCRdb holds only the in-frame ones, with some missing. The repertoire holds 84,000 or so clones, just over 90% seen once, with more than 0.35% in the top ten. Here the sequenced sample was CD4+ or CD8+ T cells sorted from blood, taken in a trial of the OX40 agonist ivuxolimab. These TCRs come from an adult with an advanced solid tumor such as melanoma, head and neck, liver or kidney cancer. Both conserved end residues are part of each CDR3. The D gene is left open where the match is weak. Clone size appears in some rows only: once, few, many, or a class for an expanded clone.

abundance: medium-sized
j_gene: TRBJ2-2
v_gene: TRBV4-2
d_gene: TRBD2
CDR3nt: TGTGCCAGCAGCCAAGGCCTAGCGGCAAACACCGGGGAGCTGTTTTTT
CDR3aa: CASSQGLAANTGELFF

abundance: once
j_gene: TRBJ2-7
v_gene: TRBV7-2
d_gene: .
CDR3nt: TGTGCCAGCAGCCTGGGACACGGGGCGGGTGACGAGCAGTACTTC
CDR3aa: CASSLGHGAGDEQYF

abundance: .
j_gene: TRBJ2-1
v_gene: TRBV9
d_gene: .
CDR3nt: TGTGCCAGCAGCGGGGTTTTAAGGTCCTACAATGAGCAGTTCTTC
CDR3aa: CASSGVLRSYNEQFF

abundance: few
j_gene: TRBJ1-6
v_gene: TRBV5-1
d_gene: .
CDR3nt: TGCGCCAGCAGCCTCAGCGGAGGACAGCATAATTCACCCCTCCACTTT
CDR3aa: CASSLSGGQHNSPLHF

abundance: .
j_gene: TRBJ1-1
v_gene: TRBV28
d_gene: TRBD1
CDR3nt: TGTGCCAGCAGTCCTGGGGGCGGGACAGTGGAATTT
CDR3aa: CASSPGGGTVEF

abundance: .
j_gene: TRBJ1-2
v_gene: TRBV11-3
d_gene: TRBD1
CDR3nt: TGTGCCAGCAGCTCAGAAAAAGGACAGGGATTCGGACTAAATGGCTACACCTTC
CDR3aa: CASSSEKGQGFGLNGYTF

abundance: once
j_gene: TRBJ2-1
v_gene: TRBV19
d_gene: TRBD2
CDR3nt: TGTGCCAGTAGTATAGAAAGGACTAGCTACAATGAGCAGTTCTTC
CDR3aa: CASSIERTSYNEQFF

abundance: .
j_gene: TRBJ2-1
v_gene: TRBV27
d_gene: TRBD2
CDR3nt: TGTGCCAGCAGTGCCGGGGGGACGTACAATGAGCAGTTCTTC
CDR3aa: CASSAGGTYNEQFF

abundance: .
j_gene: TRBJ1-1
v_gene: TRBV5-1
d_gene: .
CDR3nt: TGCGCCAGCAGCCGCAGGGAGGTAACTGAAGCTTTCTTT
CDR3aa: CASSRREVTEAFF

abundance: .
j_gene: TRBJ2-7
v_gene: TRBV15
d_gene: .
CDR3nt: TGTGCCACCAGCAGAGATTTAACAGGGAAAGAGCAGTACTTC
CDR3aa: CATSRDLTGKEQYF

abundance: few
j_gene: TRBJ2-3
v_gene: TRBV28
d_gene: .
CDR3nt: TGTGCCAGCACTCAAGGACGGAACACAGATACGCAGTATTTT
CDR3aa: CASTQGRNTDTQYF

abundance: .
j_gene: TRBJ1-5
v_gene: TRBV28
d_gene: TRBD1
CDR3nt: TGTGCCAGCAGTTCACAGGGGAGTCAGCCCCAGCATTTT
CDR3aa: CASSSQGSQPQHF

abundance: .
j_gene: TRBJ2-5
v_gene: TRBV5-1
d_gene: .
CDR3nt: TGCGCCAGCAGCGCAGGGACCGATCACTGGGAGACCCAGTACTTC
CDR3aa: CASSAGTDHWETQYF

abundance: few
j_gene: TRBJ1-6
v_gene: TRBV10-1
d_gene: TRBD1
CDR3nt: TGCGCCAGCAATAGACAGGGAACCAATTCACCCCTCCACTTT
CDR3aa: CASNRQGTNSPLHF

abundance: once
j_gene: TRBJ1-1
v_gene: TRBV5-1
d_gene: .
CDR3nt: TGCGCCAGCAGCTTCCTCGAGGGGGGTGACACTGAAGCTTTCTTT
CDR3aa: CASSFLEGGDTEAFF